The rows below give T cell receptor beta chains drawn from one sample of a study of T cell responses to AZD1222 COVID-19 vaccine. Measured with immunoSEQ multiplex PCR; TCRdb has only the in-frame clones, and not every one. The repertoire consists of some 70,000 clones, with 80% occurring once and the leading ten covering more than 12%. The sample was peripheral blood, taken 28 days after the second AZD1222 dose. The receptor source for this set is an adult who received the AZD1222 COVID-19 vaccine. The CDR3 runs from the conserved cysteine through the conserved F or W. Each record gives: clone size, J gene, V gene, CDR3 protein. Only part of the rows carry a size: once, few, many, or a class if the clone is expanded.

clone_size: NA
j_call: TRBJ1-5
v_call: TRBV2
cdr3_aa: CASSGGLQPQHF

clone_size: NA
j_call: TRBJ2-5
v_call: TRBV28
cdr3_aa: CASSTWGPQETQYF

clone_size: NA
j_call: TRBJ1-3
v_call: TRBV5-4
cdr3_aa: CASSLGTNSGNTIYF

clone_size: NA
j_call: TRBJ2-5
v_call: TRBV14
cdr3_aa: CASSQEWVETQYF

clone_size: NA
j_call: TRBJ2-6
v_call: TRBV5-1
cdr3_aa: CASSSRPTGPGANVLTF

clone_size: NA
j_call: TRBJ2-7
v_call: TRBV30
cdr3_aa: CAWSGTSGDPYAEQYF

clone_size: NA
j_call: TRBJ2-1
v_call: TRBV19
cdr3_aa: CASSSGLGGEQFF

clone_size: NA
j_call: TRBJ1-1
v_call: TRBV18
cdr3_aa: CASSATFLGEAEAFF

clone_size: NA
j_call: TRBJ2-3
v_call: TRBV18
cdr3_aa: CASSPGRPNADTQYF

clone_size: few
j_call: TRBJ2-5
v_call: TRBV7-9
cdr3_aa: CASSPHPTSTQYF

clone_size: NA
j_call: TRBJ1-2
v_call: TRBV3-1/TRBV3-2
cdr3_aa: CASSQDLGQGLPFNYGYTF

clone_size: once
j_call: TRBJ1-5
v_call: TRBV28
cdr3_aa: CASSTGTGYRGNQPQHF

clone_size: NA
j_call: TRBJ2-3
v_call: TRBV4-1
cdr3_aa: CASSQDLPGLDTQYF

clone_size: NA
j_call: TRBJ2-1
v_call: TRBV3-1/TRBV3-2
cdr3_aa: CASSQDSSGYNEQFF

clone_size: NA
j_call: TRBJ2-3
v_call: TRBV6-5
cdr3_aa: CASSRTSSADTQYF

clone_size: NA
j_call: TRBJ1-2
v_call: TRBV7-9
cdr3_aa: CASSLGAYGGATDYGYTF

clone_size: NA
j_call: TRBJ2-1
v_call: TRBV19
cdr3_aa: CASSGGLEQFF

clone_size: NA
j_call: TRBJ2-3
v_call: TRBV12-3/TRBV12-4
cdr3_aa: CASSPGADTQYF

clone_size: NA
j_call: TRBJ2-4
v_call: TRBV19
cdr3_aa: CASSILSGGLSKNIQYF

clone_size: few
j_call: TRBJ1-3
v_call: TRBV4-1
cdr3_aa: CASSSDRGFTGNTIYF

clone_size: NA
j_call: TRBJ1-2
v_call: TRBV27
cdr3_aa: CASSLMGRTGPYGYTF

clone_size: NA
j_call: TRBJ2-7
v_call: TRBV28
cdr3_aa: CASTPGTSYEQYF

clone_size: NA
j_call: TRBJ2-7
v_call: TRBV10-1
cdr3_aa: CASSDRTRDRPYEQYF

clone_size: few
j_call: TRBJ1-1
v_call: TRBV19
cdr3_aa: CASSGFRKNTEAFF

clone_size: NA
j_call: TRBJ2-3
v_call: TRBV4-1
cdr3_aa: CASSQLLLANTQYF

clone_size: NA
j_call: TRBJ1-2
v_call: TRBV30
cdr3_aa: CAWSRDRKGYTF

clone_size: NA
j_call: TRBJ1-2
v_call: TRBV5-1
cdr3_aa: CASSQPGQIYGYTF

clone_size: NA
j_call: TRBJ2-2
v_call: TRBV7-2
cdr3_aa: CASSLTAGELFF

clone_size: once
j_call: TRBJ2-5
v_call: TRBV7-2
cdr3_aa: CASSNRDREETQYF

clone_size: few
j_call: TRBJ2-1
v_call: TRBV2
cdr3_aa: CASSEAGGEQFF

clone_size: NA
j_call: TRBJ1-6
v_call: TRBV6-1
cdr3_aa: CASSEVWPGGSDSPLHF

clone_size: NA
j_call: TRBJ2-2
v_call: TRBV19
cdr3_aa: CASSTMGRTGELFF

clone_size: NA
j_call: TRBJ2-3
v_call: TRBV5-1
cdr3_aa: CASSLALATGTDTQYF

clone_size: NA
j_call: TRBJ2-3
v_call: TRBV7-8
cdr3_aa: CASSLAPGAALADTQYF

clone_size: NA
j_call: TRBJ1-2
v_call: TRBV7-2
cdr3_aa: CASSLVQLNYGYTF

clone_size: NA
j_call: TRBJ1-1
v_call: TRBV27
cdr3_aa: CASTHDSMNTEAFF

clone_size: few
j_call: TRBJ1-5
v_call: TRBV7-2
cdr3_aa: CASSEYSNQPQHF

clone_size: few
j_call: TRBJ1-2
v_call: TRBV27
cdr3_aa: CASSSIGLDGYTF

clone_size: once
j_call: TRBJ1-2
v_call: TRBV19
cdr3_aa: CASSIGTRTGFAYGYTF

clone_size: NA
j_call: TRBJ1-1
v_call: TRBV18
cdr3_aa: CASSPRTGGNTEAFF

clone_size: NA
j_call: TRBJ2-3
v_call: TRBV7-2
cdr3_aa: CASSSRGRDTQYF

clone_size: NA
j_call: TRBJ2-3
v_call: TRBV2
cdr3_aa: CASSQGSTDTQYF

clone_size: NA
j_call: TRBJ2-6
v_call: TRBV5-8
cdr3_aa: CASSLGQKDGLSGANVLTF

clone_size: NA
j_call: TRBJ2-1
v_call: TRBV7-9
cdr3_aa: CASSPGTSPRTSYNEQFF

clone_size: NA
j_call: TRBJ2-1
v_call: TRBV11-3
cdr3_aa: CASSHGGQPNNEQFF

clone_size: NA
j_call: TRBJ1-2
v_call: TRBV4-1
cdr3_aa: CASSQTPRQRNYGYTF

clone_size: NA
j_call: TRBJ2-7
v_call: TRBV7-2
cdr3_aa: CASSPPPLYEQYF

clone_size: NA
j_call: TRBJ2-1
v_call: TRBV7-6
cdr3_aa: CASSLGLGQGGNEQFF

clone_size: NA
j_call: TRBJ1-1
v_call: TRBV19
cdr3_aa: CATSSGIHTEAFF

clone_size: NA
j_call: TRBJ2-7
v_call: TRBV6-1
cdr3_aa: CASSEAAGTSLEQYF